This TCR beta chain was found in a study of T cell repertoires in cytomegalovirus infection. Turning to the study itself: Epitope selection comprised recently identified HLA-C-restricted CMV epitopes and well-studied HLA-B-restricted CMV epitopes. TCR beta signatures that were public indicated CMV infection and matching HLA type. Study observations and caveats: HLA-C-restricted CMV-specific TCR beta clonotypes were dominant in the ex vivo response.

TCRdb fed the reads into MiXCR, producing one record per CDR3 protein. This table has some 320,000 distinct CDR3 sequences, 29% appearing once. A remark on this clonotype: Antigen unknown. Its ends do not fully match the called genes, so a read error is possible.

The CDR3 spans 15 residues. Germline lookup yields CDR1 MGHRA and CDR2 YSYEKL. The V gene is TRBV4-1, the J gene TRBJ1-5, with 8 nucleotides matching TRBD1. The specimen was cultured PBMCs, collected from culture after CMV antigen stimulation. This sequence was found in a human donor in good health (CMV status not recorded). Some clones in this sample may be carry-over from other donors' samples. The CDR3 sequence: CASSQSTGVNQPQHF. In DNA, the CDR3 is TGTGCCAGCAGCCAGTCGACAGGGGTCAATCAGCCCCAGCATTTT.